The 21 T cell receptor beta chains below come from one sample, sequenced in a study of T-cell reconstitution after alpha-beta-depleted transplantation in children. A library of TCRbeta sequences, prepared with unique molecular identifiers, was generated. MiXCR was run by TCRdb on the PCR reads, yielding one entry per CDR3 protein. The sample records more than 450,000 distinct CDR3 sequences, roughly 18% being singletons. Sequenced here: PBMCs from the stem cell graft donor, sampled from the stem cell graft. The receptors here all came from a human donor who donated a stem cell graft to a child with acute lymphoblastic leukemia.

This chain joins TRBV7-2 and TRBJ2-3, with D possibly TRBD2 on 6 matching bases. Deletions cut 10 bases from V and 3 bases from J, with 20 bases between. Germline V gene lookup returns CDR1 SGHTA and CDR2 FQGNSA. The CDR3 is made up of 15 amino acids. This chain's CDR3 is CATLPGLRFTDTQYF. The CDR3 DNA reads as TGTGCCACCTTACCGGGACTTCGGTTTACAGATACGCAGTATTTT.

This clonotype was seen a few times. Here the CDR3 DNA reads TGTGCCAGCAGGTGGACAGGGGGCGGTGAGACCCAGTACTTC. It encodes CASRWTGGGETQYF. The chain recombines TRBV12-3 or TRBV12-4 with TRBJ2-5, with TRBD1 identical over 11 bases. The CDR3 length is 14 residues. The ends lost 6 bases at V and 5 bases at J; junction bases unmatched: 5.

The V gene is TRBV4-1, the J gene TRBJ2-1; no definite D call. The CDR3 length is 16 residues. The germline CDR1 and CDR2 sequences are MGHRA and YSYEKL. Trimming removed 1 base at V and 2 bases at J, with 12 bases between. The CDR3 here is CASSQGLEITYNEQFF. CDR3 coding DNA: TGCGCCAGCAGCCAAGGGCTAGAAATTACCTACAATGAGCAGTTCTTC.

The rearrangement links TRBV10-3 to TRBJ2-3; D ambiguous. V lost 0 bases, J lost 7 bases, and 5 bases lay in between. Germline V gene data show CDR1 as ENHRY and CDR2 as SYGVKD. This CDR3 spans 12 amino acids. CDR3 in DNA: TGTGCCATCAGTGAGTCGACCTATACGCAGTATTTT. It is translated as CAISESTYTQYF.

This sequence joins TRBV29-1 and TRBJ2-1; a weak D match, TRBD2 (6 bases). The CDR3 covers 10 residues. Looked up from germline, CDR1 is SQVTM and CDR2 is ANQGSEA. The V end lost 4 bases, the J end lost 15 bases, and 13 bases lay between the germline ends. The CDR3 is CSVGWRDVFF. The CDR3 DNA reads TGCAGCGTTGGATGGCGGGACGTGTTCTTC.

This rearrangement joins TRBV5-1 to TRBJ2-1; the D is unclear. In germline, CDR1 is SGHRS, CDR2 YFSETQ. V lost 6 bases to trimming and J lost 1 base, with 14 bases between them. The CDR3 length is 15 residues. The CDR3 sequence is CASTPSDKSYNEQFF. CDR3 DNA: TGCGCCAGCACCCCGAGCGACAAATCCTACAATGAGCAGTTCTTC.

This clonotype has more than one count but fewer than ten. The CDR3 protein is CASSLVDRDNSPLHF. CDR3 coding DNA: TGCGCCAGCAGCTTGGTGGACAGGGACAATTCACCCCTCCACTTT. The V and J genes are TRBV5-1 and TRBJ1-6, with 8 bases aligning to TRBD1. Germline CDR1 reads SGHRS; CDR2 reads YFSETQ. J was trimmed by 7 bases and V by 0 bases; bases with no gene match: 3. This CDR3 spans 15 amino acids.

This clonotype was observed a handful of times. The rearrangement uses TRBV5-1 and TRBJ2-3, with D tentatively TRBD2 (7 bases). The CDR3 consists of 14 residues. V lost 6 bases to trimming and J lost 4 bases, with 15 bases between them. Germline CDR1 is SGHRS and CDR2 is YFSETQ. In DNA, the CDR3 is TGCGCCAGCATGGGAGGGGGGTCCGCAGATACGCAGTATTTT. Its protein product is CASMGGGSADTQYF. Using reference TRBV5-1 and TRBJ2-3 for the parts outside the CDR3, the full variable domain is KAGVTQTPRYLIKTRGQQVTLSCSPISGHRSVSWYQQTPGQGLQFLFEYFSETQRNKGNFPGRFSGRQFSNSRSEMNVSTLELGDSALYLCASMGGGSADTQYFGPGTRLTVL.

Details on this clonotype: The junction departs from germline at one end; a sequencing error may be responsible. The chain joins TRBV12-3 or TRBV12-4 to TRBJ2-2; 9 bases line up with TRBD2. The CDR3 runs to 13 residues. In DNA form, the CDR3 reads TGTGCCAGCAGTTTCCGGGAGGGAAGTAGCGGGAGTTTT. Its translation is CASSFREGSSGSF.

V and J are TRBV7-3 and TRBJ2-3; D remains ambiguous. This CDR3 has 15 amino acids. CDR1 and CDR2 from the germline V gene are SGHTA and FQGTGA. V gave up 0 bases and J gave up 0 bases, with 7 bases separating them. The CDR3 coding sequence is TGTGCCAGCAGCTTAACAAAGACTAGCACAGATACGCAGTATTTT. Translating gives CASSLTKTSTDTQYF.

This clonotype was picked up a small number of times. V and J are TRBV5-4 and TRBJ2-5; perhaps TRBD2 as D (6 bases). The CDR3 runs 15 residues. The ends were cut back, 0 bases at V and 3 bases at J, with 12 bases in the middle. CDR1 is SGHNT, CDR2 YYREEE, per germline (reference sequence). In DNA, the CDR3 is TGTGCCAGCAGCTTGGATGCGGGGCGGAAAGAGACCCAGTACTTC. Encoded protein: CASSLDAGRKETQYF. Full variable domain (outside the CDR3, taken from reference TRBV5-4 and TRBJ2-5): ETGVTQSPTHLIKTRGQQVTLRCSSQSGHNTVSWYQQALGQGPQFIFQYYREEENGRGNFPPRFSGLQFPNYSSELNVNALELDDSALYLCASSLDAGRKETQYFGPGTRLLVL.

The chain links TRBV7-2 to TRBJ2-4; 10 bases match TRBD1. V shed 4 bases and J 7 bases; nucleotides not matched to a gene: 4. The CDR3 loop spans 14 amino acids. Germline values: CDR1 SGHTA, CDR2 FQGNSA. In DNA form, the CDR3 reads TGTGCCAGCAGCTGGACAGGGGGGGGGAACATTCAGTACTTC. As protein: CASSWTGGGNIQYF. The entire variable domain, with the rest obtained from reference TRBV7-2 and TRBJ2-4, is as follows: GAGVSQSPSNKVTEKGKDVELRCDPISGHTALYWYRQSLGQGLEFLIYFQGNSAPDKSGLPSDRFSAERTGGSVSTLTIQRTQQEDSAVYLCASSWTGGGNIQYFGAGTRLSVL.

V usage is TRBV27 and J usage is TRBJ1-1, with D perhaps matching TRBD1 (5 bases). The CDR3 length is 15 residues. Germline V gene sequence: CDR1 MNHEY, CDR2 SMNVEV (reference sequence). Trimming shortened V by 3 bases and J by 3 bases, and 14 bases separated the two germline ends. The CDR3: CASSLSGDRDTEAFF. The CDR3, as DNA: TGTGCCAGCAGTTTGTCGGGGGATAGGGACACTGAAGCTTTCTTT.

The chain has TRBV20-1 and TRBJ1-6; the D gene is possibly TRBD1 (5 bases). The germline gives CDR1 DFQATT, CDR2 SNEGSKA (reference sequence). V was cut by 6 bases and J by 10 bases, with 19 bases left in between. The CDR3 has 14 amino acids. CDR3 residues: CSAGGAKGESPLHF. DNA for the CDR3: TGCAGTGCCGGAGGCGCTAAAGGGGAATCACCCCTCCACTTT.

This clonotype occurred a few times. V and J are TRBV20-1 and TRBJ2-7; 8 positions match TRBD2. Germline V lookup: CDR1 DFQATT, CDR2 SNEGSKA (reference sequence). The CDR3 is 17 amino acids. J lost 0 bases, V lost 0 bases, and 10 bases had no gene match. The CDR3 here is CSARDSGGRSFSYEQYF. The CDR3 DNA is TGCAGTGCTAGAGATTCAGGCGGGAGGAGTTTCTCCTACGAGCAGTACTTC.

The chain couples TRBV20-1 to TRBJ1-5; D remains unclear. Germline loops: CDR1 DFQATT, CDR2 SNEGSKA (reference sequence). V shed 7 bases and J shed 0 bases, with 7 bases lying between them. This CDR3 is 12 amino acids long. The DNA for the CDR3 is TGCAGTGGGGTTTATAGCAATCAGCCCCAGCATTTT. It encodes CSGVYSNQPQHF.

The CDR3 reads CASSGGDPGGQPQHF. CDR3 coding DNA: TGTGCCAGCTCGGGGGGGGACCCCGGCGGGCAGCCCCAGCATTTT. The V gene is TRBV12-3 or TRBV12-4, the J gene TRBJ1-5; possibly TRBD1 for D (5 bases). V was cut by 8 bases and J by 7 bases, with 21 bases left in between. The CDR3 consists of 15 residues.

J is TRBJ2-1 and V is TRBV5-1; 10 bases line up with TRBD2. The V gene end was trimmed by 2 bases and the J gene end by 6 bases; junction bases not matched to a gene: 5. The CDR3 runs 15 residues. The germline V gene has CDR1 SGHRS and CDR2 YFSETQ. This CDR3 is CASSFALAGVNEQFF. The CDR3 DNA sequence: TGCGCCAGCAGCTTTGCCCTAGCGGGAGTCAATGAGCAGTTCTTC.

CDR3 loop: CASRAGTSVYNEQFF. The CDR3 DNA follows: TGTGCCAGCAGGGCCGGGACTAGCGTATACAATGAGCAGTTCTTC. The rearrangement links TRBV3-1 to TRBJ2-1; TRBD2 matches 10 bases. Germline CDR1 reads LGHDT; CDR2 reads YNNKEL (reference sequence). The CDR3 runs to 15 residues. With V trimmed by 6 bases and J by 4 bases, 6 bases remained unmatched.

This clonotype was seen a handful of times. The chain combines TRBV2 with TRBJ2-2, with 8 bases aligning to TRBD1. The ends lost 0 bases at V and 5 bases at J; junction bases unmatched: 14. CDR3 length: 19 amino acids. From germline, CDR1 is SNHLY and CDR2 FYNNEI. In DNA form, the CDR3 reads TGTGCCAGCAGTGAAGCGGGCCAGGGGGCGCAATTGGAAACCGGGGAGCTGTTTTTT. It specifies CASSEAGQGAQLETGELFF. Full variable domain (remainder filled in from reference TRBV2 and TRBJ2-2): EPEVTQTPSHQVTQMGQEVILRCVPISNHLYFYWYRQILGQKVEFLVSFYNNEISEKSEIFDDQFSVERPDGSNFTLKIRSTKLEDSAMYFCASSEAGQGAQLETGELFFGEGSRLTVL.

The V call is TRBV27, the J call TRBJ2-1; D is ambiguous. The V and J ends lost 3 bases and 9 bases respectively, with 12 bases between them. Germline CDR1 is MNHEY and CDR2 is SMNVEV (reference sequence). This CDR3 is 13 amino acids long. CDR3 sequence (DNA): TGTGCCAGCAGTTTGGATTCAGGAGCTGAGCAGTTCTTC. Protein sequence: CASSLDSGAEQFF.